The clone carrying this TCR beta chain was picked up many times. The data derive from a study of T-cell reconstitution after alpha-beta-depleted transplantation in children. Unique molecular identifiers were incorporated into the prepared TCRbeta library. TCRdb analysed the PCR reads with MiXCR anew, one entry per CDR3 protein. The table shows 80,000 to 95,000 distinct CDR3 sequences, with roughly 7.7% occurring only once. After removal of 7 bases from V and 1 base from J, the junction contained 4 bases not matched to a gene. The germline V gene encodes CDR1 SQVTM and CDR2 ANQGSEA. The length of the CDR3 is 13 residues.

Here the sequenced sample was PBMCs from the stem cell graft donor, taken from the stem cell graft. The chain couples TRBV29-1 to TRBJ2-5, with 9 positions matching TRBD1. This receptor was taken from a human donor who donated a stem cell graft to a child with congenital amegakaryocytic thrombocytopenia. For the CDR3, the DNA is TGCAGCGGACGGGACAGGGTCCAAGAGACCCAGTACTTC. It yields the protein CSGRDRVQETQYF. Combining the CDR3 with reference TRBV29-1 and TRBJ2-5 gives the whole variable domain SAVISQKPSRDICQRGTSLTIQCQVDSQVTMMFWYRQQPGQSLTLIATANQGSEATYESGFVIDKFPISRPNLTFSTLTVSNMSPEDSSIYLCSGRDRVQETQYFGPGTRLLVL.